The following is a T cell receptor beta chain sequence with its context. Its antigen is unidentified. It was with 60 Vbeta and 13 Jbeta primers that the PCR ran. Clones were sequenced by immunoSEQ multiplex PCR, and TCRdb holds only the in-frame ones, with some missing. The table records 100,000 to 150,000 clones, around 70% of them present only once. In nominal health when sampled, donors likely had unrecorded immune exposures nonetheless. Trimming cost V 3 bases and J 5 bases, with 25 bases left between them. The CDR3 runs to 18 residues. Germline V gene lookup returns CDR1 KGHSH and CDR2 LQKENI. The source of the sample is a study of cytomegalovirus exposure and HLA in healthy donors. Findings and limits, study-wide: CMV serostatus was the only recorded immune exposure for donors.

This TCR was recovered from a male donor in good health and CMV-seronegative. The chain is built from TRBV18 and TRBJ1-2; D is unclear. Sequenced input: PBMCs. CDR3 sequence: CASSPLTSREGREYGYTF. The DNA of the CDR3 is TGTGCCAGCTCACCTCTGACAAGCCGGGAGGGCCGGGAATATGGCTACACCTTC.